This T cell receptor (beta chain) was found in a study of shared clonotypes between healthy human individuals. Study overall: Each donor's CD4 naive and CD4 memory cells filled three plates apiece, CD8 naive two, and CD8 memory one.

Germline values: CDR1 SGHVS, CDR2 FNYEAQ. Trimming removed 8 bases at V and 4 bases at J, with 17 bases between. The CDR3 has 14 amino acids. Sorted-subset replicate PCR reactions contained roughly 200 ng DNA, corresponding to some 29,000 T cell genomes. Per the authors' pipeline: Junction-only immunoSEQ data arrived without quality scores, meaning filtering differed. Data came from immunoSEQ multiplex PCR; TCRdb stores just in-frame clones and leaves some out. The V and J calls and clone size were taken over from that table, and D and trimming were inferred from the DNA. The repertoire holds approximately 1.5 million clones, about 98% seen once, with roughly 0.4% in the top ten. The study, taken as a whole, reports: The study generally estimated greater richness for naive than memory subsets.

As to this clone: What it binds is unknown.

Sequenced sample: naive CD4+ T cells sorted from blood. Subset of the sample: CD45RA+ positively selected. The sequence was obtained from a man in his thirties or forties in good health. The V and J genes are TRBV7-6 and TRBJ2-5; D tentatively reads TRBD1 or TRBD2 (6 bases each). The CDR3 nucleotides read TGTGCCAGCTCCCGGGGGCATCTAGCAGAGACCCAGTACTTC. It encodes CASSRGHLAETQYF.